The 19 T cell receptor beta chains below all came from one sample that was sequenced in a study of T cell responses to AZD1222 COVID-19 vaccine. TCRdb keeps only in-frame clones here, not all; method: immunoSEQ multiplex PCR. The sample has 100,000 to 130,000 clones; about nine tenths are singletons. Sequencing used peripheral blood, obtained 28 days after the second AZD1222 dose. The source of these receptors is an adult who received the AZD1222 COVID-19 vaccine.

This clone showed up just once. The chain carries TRBV25-1 and TRBJ2-1; no clear D gene. The length of the CDR3 is 14 residues. Germline assignment: CDR1 MGHDK and CDR2 SYGVNS. V shed 3 bases and J shed 1 base, with 7 bases lying between them. In DNA, the CDR3 is TGTGCCAGCAGTGATCTTAGTTCCTACAATGAGCAGTTCTTC. It specifies CASSDLSSYNEQFF.

The chain employs TRBV5-8 and TRBJ1-5; tentatively, D is TRBD1 (5 bases). This CDR3 is 15 amino acids long. CDR1 SGHTS and CDR2 YDEGEE come from the germline V gene. Trimming pared 6 bases from V and 0 bases from J, leaving 13 bases between. CDR3 coding DNA: TGTGCCAGCAACCTGGGACCGAATAGCAATCAGCCCCAGCATTTT. It translates to CASNLGPNSNQPQHF.

J is TRBJ2-3 and V is TRBV27; 7 nucleotides line up with TRBD1. CDR1 is MNHEY and CDR2 is SMNVEV in the germline V gene (reference sequence). The V and J ends lost 5 bases and 2 bases, in that order; junction bases with no gene match: 10. The CDR3 loop spans 16 amino acids. CDR3 protein: CASSRLGTEDTDTQYF. CDR3 nucleotide sequence: TGTGCCAGCAGTCGACTCGGGACAGAAGACACAGATACGCAGTATTTT.

This chain uses TRBV29-1 with TRBJ2-1; 9 positions agree with TRBD1. The CDR3 runs 14 residues. Germline assignment: CDR1 SQVTM and CDR2 ANQGSEA. V was clipped by 5 bases and J by 5 bases; unmatched bases: 7. Here the CDR3 DNA reads TGCAGCGTTTCCGGGACAGGGACCCACAATGAGCAGTTCTTC. Translated, it gives CSVSGTGTHNEQFF.

V usage is TRBV11-3 and J usage is TRBJ2-1, with 7 bases that match TRBD2. The J segment lost 6 bases and the V segment lost 5 bases, leaving 7 bases of the junction unmatched. Germline CDR1 is SGHNT and CDR2 is YENEEA. The CDR3 has 14 residues. CDR3 sequence (DNA): TGTGCCAGCAGCCTCCTTGCTAGCGGCAATGAGCAGTTCTTC. This codes for CASSLLASGNEQFF.

The rearrangement links TRBV7-9 to TRBJ2-1; 8 bases align to TRBD2. The CDR3 is 16 residues long. The V gene end was trimmed by 4 bases and the J gene end by 4 bases; junction bases not matched to a gene: 9. Germline CDR1 is SEHNR and CDR2 is FQNEAQ (reference sequence). The CDR3, as DNA: TGTGCCAGCAGCTCCCTGCGGGAGGATAGGTACAATGAGCAGTTCTTC. Its protein product is CASSSLREDRYNEQFF.

This clone was recorded only once. The chain links TRBV12-5 to TRBJ2-1; D is ambiguous. Germline V gene sequence: CDR1 LGHNT, CDR2 FRNRAP. This CDR3 region has 11 residues. The ends were cut back, 5 bases at V and 8 bases at J, with 7 bases in the middle. CDR3 nucleotide sequence: TGTGCTAGTGGTCCGGGCCATGAGCAGTTCTTC. It specifies CASGPGHEQFF.

The chain has TRBV5-6 and TRBJ2-7; 8 bases align to TRBD2. The J segment lost 2 bases and the V segment lost 1 base, leaving 5 bases of the junction unmatched. The germline CDR1 and CDR2 sequences are SGHDT and YYEEEE. The CDR3 contains 15 residues. In nucleotides, the CDR3 is TGTGCCAGCAGCTTGCGGGGGGGCGGCACCTACGAGCAGTACTTC. As protein: CASSLRGGGTYEQYF.

This rearrangement joins TRBV6-1 to TRBJ2-5; D is perhaps TRBD1 (5 bases). V was clipped by 2 bases and J by 5 bases, with 12 bases between them. CDR1 is MNHNS and CDR2 is SASEGT in the germline V gene. The CDR3 is 14 amino acids. DNA for the CDR3: TGTGCCAGCAGTGAACCAGGGCAGGAGGAGACCCAGTACTTC. As protein: CASSEPGQEETQYF.

This clone came up once. The chain uses TRBV2 and TRBJ1-1; no clear D. V lost 7 bases and J lost 3, with 12 bases in between. Germline loops: CDR1 SNHLY, CDR2 FYNNEI. The CDR3 length is 13 residues. CDR3 nucleotide sequence: TGTGCCAGCAATACCCTACGGGACACTGAAGCTTTCTTT. This encodes CASNTLRDTEAFF.

This clone was detected once. V is TRBV4-1 and J is TRBJ1-5; 8 nucleotides agree with TRBD1. V lost 1 base to trimming and J lost 2 bases; unmatched junction nucleotides: 7. Germline CDR1 MGHRA, CDR2 YSYEKL. This CDR3 spans 17 amino acids. The CDR3 loop reads CASSQARQGTGNQPQHF. The CDR3 bases are TGCGCCAGCAGCCAAGCCCGACAGGGGACGGGCAATCAGCCCCAGCATTTT.

The V call is TRBV6-5, the J call TRBJ1-6; no firm D call. The CDR3 length is 14 residues. The V end was cut by 2 bases, the J end by 8 bases, with 10 bases between. Per the germline V gene, CDR1 is MNHEY and CDR2 is SVGAGI. CDR3 sequence: CASSYKAYDSPLHF. In DNA form, the CDR3 reads TGTGCCAGCAGTTACAAGGCTTACGATTCACCCCTCCACTTT.

The rearrangement joins TRBV5-8 to TRBJ2-7; D might be TRBD1 (5 bases). Trimming shortened V by 1 base and J by 3 bases, and 5 bases separated the two germline ends. Per germline, CDR1 SGHTS and CDR2 YDEGEE. The CDR3 is 12 amino acids. CDR3 in DNA: TGTGCCAGCAGCTTGAGGGGCTACGAGCAGTACTTC. Translating gives CASSLRGYEQYF.

The rearrangement links TRBV19 to TRBJ2-7, with D unresolved. V lost 6 bases, J lost 1 base, and 7 bases lay in between. Germline CDR1 and CDR2: LNHDA and SQIVND (reference sequence). The CDR3 is 12 amino acids. The CDR3 nucleotides read TGTGCCAGTAGCGGGCGATCCTACGAGCAGTACTTC. It codes for CASSGRSYEQYF.

CDR3 residues: CASSLGGTDYEQYF. As DNA, the CDR3 is TGTGCCAGCAGCTTAGGTGGGACGGACTACGAGCAGTACTTC. V and J are TRBV7-8 and TRBJ2-7, with D possibly called TRBD1 or TRBD2 (5 bases each). The CDR3 is 14 residues long. In germline, CDR1 is SGHVS, CDR2 FQNEAQ. V lost 1 base and J lost 3, with 10 bases in between.

This sequence joins TRBV28 and TRBJ2-7; 9 bases line up with TRBD1. Trimming removed 5 bases from V and 11 bases from J; junction bases left unmatched: 4. The CDR3 contains 11 residues. Germline CDR1 MDHEN, CDR2 SYDVKM. CDR3: CASSVGQGEYF. CDR3 bases: TGTGCCAGCAGTGTGGGACAGGGAGAGTACTTC.

The chain uses TRBV6-6 and TRBJ2-3; 8 bases fit TRBD1. Losses at the gene ends were 5 bases for V and 1 base for J; bases not matched to a gene: 5. Germline V gene sequence: CDR1 MNHNY, CDR2 SVGAGI (reference sequence). This CDR3 has 15 amino acids. The CDR3 DNA reads as TGTGCCAGCAGTGCAGGACAGGGAGGCACAGATACGCAGTATTTT. Its protein is CASSAGQGGTDTQYF.

The chain combines TRBV6-5 with TRBJ1-3, with D unresolved. CDR3 size: 14 residues. Trimming left V 0 bases short and J 1 base short, with 4 bases between. Germline V gives CDR1 MNHEY, CDR2 SVGAGI. Here the CDR3 DNA reads TGTGCCAGCAGTTACTCGGGGTCTGGAAACACCATATATTTT. This sequence encodes CASSYSGSGNTIYF.

This clone was detected once. The CDR3 sequence is CASSLAGGIYNEQFF. CDR3 nucleotide sequence: TGCGCCAGCAGCTTGGCGGGGGGTATCTACAATGAGCAGTTCTTC. The V and J genes are TRBV5-1 and TRBJ2-1, with TRBD2 matching 7 bases. CDR1 SGHRS and CDR2 YFSETQ come from the germline V gene. Losses at the gene ends were 0 bases for V and 3 bases for J; bases not matched to a gene: 3. The CDR3 covers 15 residues.